These 24 T cell receptor beta chains originate from one sample sequenced in a study of T cells in Graves' hyperthyroidism and ophthalmopathy. Amplification of TCR beta CDR3 regions used RNA as the template. Researchers ran a first-round RT-PCR on the TCR CDR3 using the HTBI primer set. MiXCR was run by TCRdb on the multiplex PCR reads, yielding one entry per CDR3 protein. Here the sample spans hundreds of thousands of distinct CDR3 sequences, roughly 14% being singletons. Specimen: blood. The receptors come from a woman aged 25 to 39 with Graves' hyperthyroidism that later progressed to Graves' ophthalmopathy.

The genes are TRBV3-1 and TRBJ2-3; 8 nucleotides match TRBD2. V lost 0 bases and J lost 4; bases outside the gene matches: 12. CDR1 is LGHDT, CDR2 YNNKEL, per germline (reference sequence). This CDR3 has 18 amino acids. CDR3 DNA: TGTGCCAGCAGCCAAGATACCTATAGCGGGGAAAAATCAGATACGCAGTATTTT. Protein product: CASSQDTYSGEKSDTQYF.

Many counts were recorded for this clonotype. The chain combines TRBV24-1 with TRBJ1-4; D not certain. CDR1 and CDR2 from the germline V gene are KGHDR and SFDVKD. V was trimmed by 0 bases and J by 5 bases, leaving 21 bases between them. The CDR3 covers 19 residues. The CDR3 coding sequence is TGTGCCACCAGTGATTTGCACGCCATTGGAGTGGAATTAAATGAAAAACTGTTTTTT. As protein: CATSDLHAIGVELNEKLFF.

The chain links TRBV2 to TRBJ1-6, with D unresolved. CDR1 SNHLY and CDR2 FYNNEI come from the germline V gene. Trimming took off 7 bases at V and 9 bases at J, with 7 bases between the two ends. The CDR3 has 11 amino acids. In DNA form, the CDR3 reads TGTGCCAGCACCAGAACTTCACCCCTCCACTTT. Its translation: CASTRTSPLHF.

A note on this clonotype: The missing conserved phenylalanine or tryptophan at the end of this CDR3 makes a read error likely. Here the CDR3 DNA reads TGTGCCAGCGCTCTTGGCCAGGGGCGGGCTGTCTCTGGGGCCAACGTCCTGACTTCC. Translation gives CASALGQGRAVSGANVLTS. The rearrangement links TRBV6-1 to TRBJ2-6; D may be TRBD1 (6 bases). V gave up 8 bases and J gave up 0 bases, with 23 bases separating them. This CDR3 is 19 amino acids long. The germline V gene encodes CDR1 MNHNS and CDR2 SASEGT.

This clonotype showed up many times. The chain couples TRBV28 to TRBJ2-3; the D gene is possibly TRBD1 (6 bases). Germline values: CDR1 MDHEN, CDR2 SYDVKM. This CDR3 has 13 residues. The germline V and J ends were trimmed by 6 bases and 5 bases, with 12 bases remaining between them. CDR3 loop: CASRGQFEDTQYF. CDR3 DNA sequence: TGTGCCAGCAGGGGACAATTTGAAGATACGCAGTATTTT.

This clonotype has at least ten counts. The rearrangement joins TRBV2 to TRBJ2-1; 10 bases map to TRBD2. The length of the CDR3 is 16 residues. Germline assignment: CDR1 SNHLY and CDR2 FYNNEI. J lost 4 bases, V lost 6 bases, and 9 bases had no gene match. The CDR3 is CASRKSGLARYNEQFF. CDR3 bases: TGTGCCAGCAGGAAATCGGGACTAGCGCGTTACAATGAGCAGTTCTTC.

This clonotype has only a few counts. V gene TRBV14 combines with J gene TRBJ2-6; D is uncertain. CDR1 and CDR2 from the germline V gene are SGHDN and FVKESK. Trimming cost V 0 bases and J 2 bases, with 8 bases left between them. CDR3 length: 16 residues. In DNA, the CDR3 is TGTGCCAGCAGCCAAGATTCGGCAGCTGGGGCCAACGTCCTGACTTTC. This encodes CASSQDSAAGANVLTF.

This clonotype showed up many times. This chain links TRBV24-1 with TRBJ2-6; TRBD1 agrees at 9 bases. The length of the CDR3 is 18 residues. The germline gives CDR1 KGHDR, CDR2 SFDVKD. Trimming cost V 2 bases and J 2 bases; bases outside gene matches: 6. CDR3 in amino acids: CATSDSGTGLAGANVLTF. In DNA, the CDR3 is TGTGCCACCAGTGATTCAGGGACAGGGTTAGCTGGGGCCAACGTCCTGACTTTC.

This clonotype was observed a handful of times. The DNA for the CDR3 is TGTGCCAGCAGTTACTCACAGGGACTCGGAAAGACAGATACGCAGTATTTT. It yields the protein CASSYSQGLGKTDTQYF. This chain uses TRBV6-6 with TRBJ2-3; possibly TRBD1 or TRBD2 for D (6 bases each). Trimming removed 0 bases at V and 3 bases at J, with 16 bases between. Germline V gives CDR1 MNHNY, CDR2 SVGAGI (reference sequence). The CDR3 is made up of 17 amino acids.

This clonotype was recorded at least ten times. This rearrangement joins TRBV30 to TRBJ2-2, with unresolved D. Trimming took 1 base from V and 9 from J, leaving 6 bases between them. CDR3 length equals 11 residues. Per germline, CDR1 GTSNPN and CDR2 SVGIG (reference sequence). CDR3: CAWSALRELFF. The CDR3 DNA sequence: TGTGCCTGGAGTGCCTTAAGGGAGCTGTTTTTT. The variable domain in full, completed from reference TRBV30 and TRBJ2-2, reads SQTIHQWPATLVQPVGSPLSLECTVEGTSNPNLYWYRQAAGRGLQLLFYSVGIGQISSEVPQNLSASRPQDRQFILSSKKLLLSDSGFYLCAWSALRELFFGEGSRLTVL.

In this sample, this clonotype turned up many times. The chain joins TRBV30 to TRBJ2-2; D might be TRBD2 (5 bases). The length of the CDR3 is 13 residues. Per the germline V gene, CDR1 is GTSNPN and CDR2 is SVGIG (reference sequence). Trimming took off 0 bases at V and 6 bases at J, with 8 bases between the two ends. CDR3 nucleotides: TGTGCCTGGAGTGTACTAGGCCCCGGGGAGCTGTTTTTT. This sequence encodes CAWSVLGPGELFF. The complete variable domain, with remaining parts taken from reference TRBV30 and TRBJ2-2, reads SQTIHQWPATLVQPVGSPLSLECTVEGTSNPNLYWYRQAAGRGLQLLFYSVGIGQISSEVPQNLSASRPQDRQFILSSKKLLLSDSGFYLCAWSVLGPGELFFGEGSRLTVL.

J is TRBJ1-5 and V is TRBV19; D is possibly TRBD1 (6 bases). CDR1 and CDR2 (germline): LNHDA, SQIVND (reference sequence). This CDR3 has 15 amino acids. Trimming pared 0 bases from V and 7 bases from J, leaving 13 bases between. In DNA, the CDR3 is TGTGCCAGTAGTATAGAGGGAGCAGGGGAACAGCCCCAGCATTTT. Translating it yields CASSIEGAGEQPQHF.

This clonotype was seen ten or more times. V gene TRBV18 combines with J gene TRBJ1-2, with D possibly TRBD1 on 6 matching bases. The germline V gene has CDR1 KGHSH and CDR2 LQKENI. Trimming shortened V by 6 bases and J by 4 bases, and 21 bases separated the two germline ends. CDR3 length: 16 amino acids. CDR3 DNA sequence: TGTGCCAGCTCCGATGACAGGCGCGGCCCCCTCTATGGCTACACCTTC. This codes for CASSDDRRGPLYGYTF.

This clonotype was seen many times. The chain recombines TRBV19 with TRBJ1-4; no reliable D call. Trimming stripped 4 bases from V and 4 bases from J, with 13 bases between. The CDR3 is 15 residues long. Looked up from germline, CDR1 is LNHDA and CDR2 is SQIVND (reference sequence). The CDR3 coding sequence is TGTGCCAGTAGTAGCCGGACGGGCAATAATGAAAAACTGTTTTTT. Its translation: CASSSRTGNNEKLFF. Drawing the rest from reference TRBV19 and TRBJ1-4, the complete variable domain is DGGITQSPKYLFRKEGQNVTLSCEQNLNHDAMYWYRQDPGQGLRLIYYSQIVNDFQKGDIAEGYSVSREKKESFPLTVTSAQKNPTAFYLCASSSRTGNNEKLFFGSGTQLSVL.

This clonotype was observed at least ten times. This chain uses TRBV12-3 or TRBV12-4 with TRBJ1-2; possible D gene TRBD1, 5 bases. This CDR3 spans 13 amino acids. V dropped 2 bases and J dropped 4 bases, with 8 bases sitting between them. This chain's CDR3 is CASSLWTTYGYTF. The CDR3 bases are TGTGCCAGCAGTTTATGGACAACCTATGGCTACACCTTC.

This clonotype was observed many times. The V and J genes are TRBV28 and TRBJ2-1, with TRBD2 matching over 10 bases. The germline CDR1 and CDR2 sequences are MDHEN and SYDVKM. V was pared by 6 bases and J by 0 bases, with 5 bases of the junction left unmatched. The CDR3 is 16 residues long. The CDR3 reads CASRTGLAASYNEQFF. CDR3 sequence (DNA): TGTGCCAGCAGAACTGGACTAGCGGCCTCCTACAATGAGCAGTTCTTC.

This clonotype was counted ten times or more. V is TRBV2 and J is TRBJ2-7; 9 nucleotides align to TRBD1. Looked up from germline, CDR1 is SNHLY and CDR2 is FYNNEI. This CDR3 has 15 residues. V shed 6 bases, J shed 1 base, and the junction held 7 bases outside the gene matches. CDR3 region: CASRDPGTGSYEQYF. The CDR3 DNA reads as TGTGCCAGCAGAGACCCCGGGACAGGGTCCTACGAGCAGTACTTC.

This clonotype showed up many times. V gene TRBV11-3 combines with J gene TRBJ1-1; weak D call: TRBD1 (5 bases). The V gene lost 6 bases and the J gene lost 4 bases, with 12 bases spanning the gap. Germline CDR1 SGHNT, CDR2 YENEEA. The CDR3 spans 13 residues. CDR3 sequence reads: CASRLAGGTEAFF. In nucleotides, the CDR3 is TGTGCCAGCAGGCTTGCGGGGGGCACTGAAGCTTTCTTT.

This clonotype appeared a few times. This chain connects TRBV19 to TRBJ2-1, with D unclear. Germline CDR1 is LNHDA and CDR2 is SQIVND (reference sequence). This CDR3 has 13 residues. The V end was cut by 8 bases, the J end by 4 bases, with 12 bases between. The CDR3 region has the DNA TGTGCCAGTCATGGTTTCCCGTACAATGAGCAGTTCTTC. Amino acids: CASHGFPYNEQFF.

J is TRBJ1-1 and V is TRBV10-1; tentatively, D is TRBD1 (6 bases). Germline values: CDR1 WNHNN, CDR2 SYGVQD (reference sequence). Trimming cost V 5 bases and J 1 base, with 11 bases left between them. The length of the CDR3 is 14 residues. This CDR3 reads CASSRAGANTEAFF. CDR3 DNA sequence: TGCGCCAGCAGTCGGGCAGGGGCGAACACTGAAGCTTTCTTT.

This clonotype was detected a few times. The chain uses TRBV27 and TRBJ2-1; 8 nucleotides agree with TRBD1. The CDR3 is 13 residues long. The germline gives CDR1 MNHEY, CDR2 SMNVEV (reference sequence). The ends lost 6 bases at V and 10 bases at J; junction bases unmatched: 8. The CDR3 protein is CASSWTGFSEQFF. In DNA form, the CDR3 reads TGTGCCAGCAGCTGGACAGGGTTTAGCGAGCAGTTCTTC.

This clonotype was detected many times. The CDR3 coding sequence is TGTGCCAGCAGGGGGGCCCATAATTCACCCCTCCACTTT. It is translated as CASRGAHNSPLHF. The chain employs TRBV28 and TRBJ1-6, with D possibly TRBD1 on 6 matching bases. In germline, CDR1 is MDHEN, CDR2 SYDVKM. This CDR3 has 13 residues. V was pared by 6 bases and J by 5 bases, with 8 bases between.

This clonotype was picked up many times. V usage is TRBV4-1 and J usage is TRBJ2-7; TRBD2 might be the D (5 bases). Germline CDR1 and CDR2: MGHRA and YSYEKL. This CDR3 is built from 15 residues. V gave up 1 base and J gave up 3 bases, with 13 bases separating them. As DNA, the CDR3 is TGCGCCAGCAGCCAAGGGCTTGGGAGCGTCTACGAGCAGTACTTC. Its translation: CASSQGLGSVYEQYF.

There are many counts of this clonotype. The chain is built from TRBV12-3 or TRBV12-4 and TRBJ2-7, with D perhaps matching TRBD2 (7 bases). Trimming took off 7 bases at V and 6 bases at J, with 22 bases between the two ends. The CDR3 consists of 15 residues. This chain's CDR3 is CASTTQSGGTSEQYF. The DNA for the CDR3 is TGTGCCAGCACCACCCAATCGGGGGGCACTTCCGAGCAGTACTTC.